This passage covers 14 T cell receptor beta chains from one sample sequenced in a study of T cell repertoires in cytomegalovirus infection. Their target antigens are unknown. Via MiXCR, TCRdb re-called the reads, giving one row per CDR3 protein. In the table there are 140,000 to 150,000 distinct CDR3 sequences, roughly a third of which are singletons. This sample comprised CD8+ T cells from cultured PBMCs, obtained from culture after CMV antigen stimulation. Receptor source: a human donor in good health (CMV status not recorded). Some clones in this sample may be carry-over from other donors' samples.

This clonotype was seen repeatedly, ten times or more. This sequence joins TRBV5-1 and TRBJ1-4, with 9 nucleotides matching TRBD1. With 4 bases clipped from V and 3 bases from J, the junction kept 4 bases outside the gene matches. Germline V lookup: CDR1 SGHRS, CDR2 YFSETQ. The CDR3 extends over 15 amino acids. As DNA, the CDR3 is TGCGCCAGCAGCAGGGACAGGGCGTCTAATGAAAAACTGTTTTTT. Protein: CASSRDRASNEKLFF.

DNA for the CDR3: TGTGCCAGCCGGACTAGCGGTTACAATGAGCAGTTCTTC. It is translated as CASRTSGYNEQFF. The chain combines TRBV5-5 with TRBJ2-1; 10 bases align to TRBD2. V was pared by 7 bases and J by 4 bases, with 2 bases of the junction left unmatched. This CDR3 is 13 amino acids long. Germline CDR1 SGHKS, CDR2 YYEKEE (reference sequence).

V and J are TRBV20-1 and TRBJ2-3, with 13 bases lining up with TRBD2. Germline lookup yields CDR1 DFQATT and CDR2 SNEGSKA (reference sequence). Trimming removed 6 bases from V and 5 bases from J; junction bases left unmatched: 14. The CDR3 is 17 residues long. The CDR3, as DNA: TGCAGTGCAAGCCCGGAACTAGCGGGGGGGCAGGGAGATACGCAGTATTTT. Translation: CSASPELAGGQGDTQYF.

This clonotype was seen only a few times. This chain joins TRBV30 and TRBJ1-2; TRBD1 might be the D (5 bases). V lost 3 bases, J lost 4 bases, and 15 bases lay in between. The CDR3 has 14 residues. The germline V gene has CDR1 GTSNPN and CDR2 SVGIG (reference sequence). The DNA for the CDR3 is TGTGCCTGGAGGAACACCAGGGACGGCTATGGCTACACCTTC. Translation: CAWRNTRDGYGYTF.

The rearrangement uses TRBV27 and TRBJ2-7, with 9 bases identical to TRBD2. The CDR3 contains 14 residues. The germline CDR1 and CDR2 sequences are MNHEY and SMNVEV (reference sequence). J was trimmed by 6 bases and V by 2 bases; bases with no gene match: 5. The CDR3 reads CASSLGASGAEQYF. The CDR3, as DNA: TGTGCCAGCAGTTTAGGGGCTAGCGGGGCCGAGCAGTACTTC.

This clonotype was counted ten times or more. The J gene is TRBJ2-5, the V gene TRBV27; D gene uncertain. The germline CDR1 and CDR2 sequences are MNHEY and SMNVEV (reference sequence). Trimming removed 6 bases at V and 0 bases at J, with 5 bases between. CDR3 length equals 12 residues. CDR3 in DNA: TGTGCCAGCAGCCCGAACCAAGAGACCCAGTACTTC. This gives the protein CASSPNQETQYF.

In its sample, this clonotype was seen a few times. It may be a read error: a sequence one base away is much more abundant. J is TRBJ2-1 and V is TRBV7-8, with D perhaps matching TRBD2 (5 bases). Per germline, CDR1 SGHVS and CDR2 FQNEAQ. Trimming cost V 5 bases and J 9 bases, with 11 bases left between them. This CDR3 has 12 residues. DNA for the CDR3: TGTGCCAGCAGCCCCGGTGGGAGTGAGCAGTTCTTC. Protein: CASSPGGSEQFF.

This clonotype has only a few counts. The chain couples TRBV4-2 to TRBJ2-1; D remains ambiguous. Trimming left V 4 bases short and J 2 bases short, with 12 bases between. The CDR3 spans 15 residues. Germline CDR1 LGHNA, CDR2 YNFKEQ. This chain's CDR3 is CASSLKDSTYNEQFF. DNA for the CDR3: TGTGCCAGCAGCCTAAAGGATTCAACCTACAATGAGCAGTTCTTC.

At least ten counts were recorded for this clonotype. This chain joins TRBV7-9 and TRBJ1-1; the D is unclear. Germline values: CDR1 SEHNR, CDR2 FQNEAQ (reference sequence). V was shortened by 1 base and J by 3 bases, with 6 bases between the two germline ends. The CDR3 has 13 residues. This chain's CDR3 is CASSLVGHTEAFF. CDR3 in DNA: TGTGCCAGCAGCTTAGTAGGGCACACTGAAGCTTTCTTT.

The chain employs TRBV7-8 and TRBJ2-1; 14 nucleotides match TRBD2. Germline V CDR1 and CDR2: SGHVS, FQNEAQ. CDR3 length: 17 residues. Losses at the gene ends were 5 bases for V and 4 bases for J; bases not matched to a gene: 7. DNA of the CDR3: TGTGCCAGCAGCCCCCGGACTAGCGGGGGGCTATACAATGAGCAGTTCTTC. Protein: CASSPRTSGGLYNEQFF.

This clonotype has just a few counts. J is TRBJ1-6 and V is TRBV20-1; D gene unclear. The germline V gene has CDR1 DFQATT and CDR2 SNEGSKA (reference sequence). There are 14 residues in the CDR3. V was cut by 4 bases and J by 5 bases, with 12 bases left in between. The CDR3 region is CSATDRGNNSPLHF. The CDR3 DNA reads TGCAGTGCTACAGACCGAGGGAATAATTCACCCCTCCACTTT.

This clonotype came up once. The chain has TRBV9 and TRBJ1-1; 7 bases agree with TRBD1. Germline V gives CDR1 SGDLS, CDR2 YYNGEE. The CDR3 spans 16 residues. Unmatched junction bases numbered 10, after V lost 4 bases and J lost 1 base. CDR3 bases: TGTGCCAGCAGCCCGAGTGGAGGGGGCTGGAACACTGAAGCTTTCTTT. Protein: CASSPSGGGWNTEAFF.

J is TRBJ2-7 and V is TRBV20-1; D ambiguous. The V end was cut by 6 bases, the J end by 2 bases, with 17 bases between. There are 14 residues in the CDR3. Germline V gene data show CDR1 as DFQATT and CDR2 as SNEGSKA (reference sequence). In DNA form, the CDR3 reads TGCAGTGCCCGTATCATTGGGTCCACCTACGAGCAGTACTTC. This gives the protein CSARIIGSTYEQYF.

This clonotype was recorded at least ten times. The chain uses TRBV12-3 or TRBV12-4 and TRBJ2-1; D is undetermined. This CDR3 region has 14 residues. V shed 3 bases and J shed 7 bases, with 13 bases lying between them. The chain's CDR3 is CASSLHSQINEQFF. The CDR3 DNA reads TGTGCCAGCAGTTTGCACAGCCAAATTAATGAGCAGTTCTTC.